Detailed here is one T cell receptor beta chain. This sample stems from a study of control samples from healthy donors and cancer patients. Sequencing used immunoSEQ multiplex PCR; TCRdb keeps in-frame clones, though not all of them. The top ten clones hold more than 30% of a sample with 90,000 or so clones, 84% of them seen once. Germline CDR1 and CDR2: MDHEN and SYDVKM. V gave up 8 bases and J gave up 3 bases, with 10 bases separating them. The CDR3 contains 12 residues. This clonotype was sampled from a man aged 65 to 85 with lung cancer. V usage is TRBV28 and J usage is TRBJ1-2; D perhaps matches TRBD1 (6 bases). The source material was PBMCs. In DNA, the CDR3 is TGTGCCAGCGGGGGGGGCTACTATGGCTACACCTTC. Its translation is CASGGGYYGYTF.